The source of this TCR beta chain is a study of blood T cell repertoires in COVID-19. The overall study: Spain, Italy and the United States supplied samples that represented acute and convalescent COVID-19. Sources were T cells, B-cell-depleted T cells, or PBMCs; the material itself was cDNA or gDNA.

While infection was still active, Seattle patients were enrolled and then followed longitudinally. Authors' analysis steps: Scientists estimated how many nucleated cells there were by amplifying reference gene primers. Libraries were prepared by immunoSEQ multiplex PCR; TCRdb keeps only in-frame clonotypes and omits some of them. V and J calls and clone size are copied from that table; D and trimming were computed from the DNA. The data hold tens of thousands of clones, with 75% to 85% observed a single time. Looked up from germline, CDR1 is MDHEN and CDR2 is SYDVKM. The CDR3 contains 12 residues. V was cut by 6 bases and J by 0 bases, with 5 bases left in between.

The chain couples TRBV28 to TRBJ1-1; D not resolved. The sequenced sample was peripheral blood. The TCR comes from a man in his fifties or sixties with COVID-19, enrolled during active disease. DNA for the CDR3: TGTGCCAGCAGGAGAGTGAACACTGAAGCTTTCTTT. Its protein is CASRRVNTEAFF.